This T cell receptor beta chain appears in the sequencing data of a study of T cell responses to AZD1222 COVID-19 vaccine. Study-wide results and limits: The donor group comprised mostly white British people and more females; the analysis possibly underestimated clonal diversity. Two doses of AZD1222 preceded a rise in Spike-specific TCR breadth and depth.

Regarding this clone: Its antigen is unidentified.

The data were produced by immunoSEQ multiplex PCR, yet TCRdb's version contains in-frame clones alone and is incomplete. The top ten hold roughly 8% of the sample, which has 68,000 or so clones, more than 70% seen once. The CDR3 loop spans 16 amino acids. Germline assignment: CDR1 SGHRS and CDR2 YFSETQ. J gave up 3 bases and V 0 bases, and 5 bases lay outside the gene matches. This clonotype was obtained from an adult in good health. The J gene is TRBJ1-4, the V gene TRBV5-1; 7 bases match TRBD1. The specimen comprised peripheral blood, sampled on day 0 of AZD1222 vaccination. In nucleotides, the CDR3 is TGCGCCAGCAGCTTGGTGTCCGGGACAGCTAATGAAAAACTGTTTTTT. Protein product: CASSLVSGTANEKLFF.